A selection of T cell receptor beta chains follows, all from one sample in a study of human T cells and chemical hapten exposure. TCRdb reanalysed the RACE reads using MiXCR and keeps one entry per CDR3 protein. The sample yields more than 75,000 distinct CDR3 sequences, roughly a tenth seen once. The sequences come from whole blood, collected in connection with sensitization to the hapten diphenylcyclopropenone (DPC). These TCRs come from a middle-aged woman with alopecia areata. Some clones in this sample may be carry-over from other donors' samples. CDR3s include the opening cysteine and the closing phenylalanine or tryptophan. D genes are given only for firm matches. Size tells how often a clone was seen (once, few, many) or the class of an expanded clone, and some rows leave it out.

>TRBJ2-7|NA|few|TRBV6-5
CASSYGQVRGSYEQYF
TGTGCCAGCAGTTACGGGCAAGTCAGGGGTAGTTACGAGCAGTACTTC
>TRBJ2-1|NA|NA|TRBV6-2/TRBV6-3
CASSSLGGGNEQFF
TGTGCCAGCAGTTCCCTAGGCGGAGGGAATGAGCAGTTCTTC
>TRBJ1-2|NA|NA|TRBV12-3/TRBV12-4
CASSPRRDFYGYTF
TGTGCCAGCAGTCCGAGACGGGATTTCTATGGCTACACCTTC
>TRBJ2-5|NA|NA|TRBV29-1
CSASLSDSFQETQYF
TGCAGCGCCTCATTGTCGGACAGCTTCCAAGAGACCCAGTACTTC
>TRBJ1-1|NA|many|TRBV6-5
CASSYQVNTEAFF
TGTGCCAGCAGTTACCAGGTGAACACTGAAGCTTTCTTT
>TRBJ2-5|NA|NA|TRBV16
CASSQSNRQETQYF
TGTGCCAGCAGCCAATCTAACAGGCAAGAGACCCAGTACTTC
>TRBJ2-3|TRBD2|NA|TRBV7-9
CASSLRAGAFTDTQYF
TGTGCCAGCAGCTTAAGAGCGGGGGCTTTCACAGATACGCAGTATTTT
>TRBJ1-5|NA|NA|TRBV19
CASIQTEGDTSPQHF
TGTGCCAGTATCCAGACGGAAGGGGACACGTCGCCCCAGCATTTT
>TRBJ2-2|NA|few|TRBV4-1
CASSQVNLANTGELFF
TGCGCCAGCAGCCAAGTCAATCTCGCGAACACCGGGGAGCTGTTTTTT
>TRBJ1-5|NA|many|TRBV7-9
CASSNSNQPQHF
TGTGCCAGCAGTAATAGCAATCAGCCCCAGCATTTT
>TRBJ2-3|NA|few|TRBV3-1
CASSERGGTDTQYF
TGTGCCAGCAGCGAGAGAGGGGGCACAGATACGCAGTATTTT
>TRBJ1-6|NA|NA|TRBV9
CASSVTPNSPLHF
TGTGCCAGCAGCGTAACACCTAATTCACCCCTCCACTTT
>TRBJ2-7|NA|NA|TRBV7-2
CASSFNSDSYEQYF
TGTGCCAGCAGCTTCAACTCGGACAGCTACGAGCAGTACTTC
>TRBJ2-7|NA|many|TRBV7-2
CASSFKAGYEQYF
TGTGCCAGCAGCTTCAAGGCGGGATACGAGCAGTACTTC
>TRBJ2-2|TRBD2|many|TRBV11-2
CASSPMGGTGELFF
TGTGCCAGCAGCCCAATGGGGGGGACCGGGGAGCTGTTTTTT
>TRBJ1-3|NA|NA|TRBV28
CASSLKNTIYF
TGTGCCAGCAGCCTAAAAAACACCATATATTTT
>TRBJ1-2|TRBD1|NA|TRBV12-3/TRBV12-4
CAVESRGEGANYGYTF
TGTGCCGTTGAAAGCAGGGGGGAGGGAGCTAACTATGGCTACACCTTC
>TRBJ1-3|TRBD1|many|TRBV10-1
CASSDGTVSGNTIYF
TGCGCCAGCAGTGATGGGACAGTCTCTGGAAACACCATATATTTT
>TRBJ2-1|NA|few|TRBV7-9
CASGSAGDSSYNEQFF
TGTGCCAGCGGGTCCGCGGGGGACAGCTCCTACAATGAGCAGTTCTTC
>TRBJ1-1|NA|NA|TRBV7-3
CASSLSVNTEAFF
TGTGCCAGCAGCTTAAGTGTGAACACTGAAGCTTTCTTT
>TRBJ1-1|NA|few|TRBV6-2/TRBV6-3
CASRQGSGNTEAFF
TGTGCCAGCAGACAGGGCAGTGGGAACACTGAAGCTTTCTTT
>TRBJ1-6|NA|many|TRBV12-3/TRBV12-4
CASSQAGQGIQPLHF
TGTGCCAGCAGTCAGGCCGGGCAGGGGATTCAACCCCTCCACTTT
>TRBJ2-3|NA|few|TRBV9
CASSVAGTTDTQYF
TGTGCCAGCAGCGTCGCGGGGACCACAGATACGCAGTATTTT
>TRBJ2-5|NA|many|TRBV4-2
CASSQARGVSGQETQYF
TGTGCCAGCAGCCAAGCCCGCGGAGTGAGCGGTCAAGAGACCCAGTACTTC
>TRBJ2-3|TRBD1|NA|TRBV4-1
CASSDRGTDTQYF
TGCGCCAGCAGTGACAGGGGGACAGATACGCAGTATTTT
>TRBJ2-2|NA|NA|TRBV20-1
CSARDGGTGELFF
TGCAGTGCTAGAGATGGAGGGACCGGGGAGCTGTTTTTT
>TRBJ2-3|NA|once|TRBV7-2
CASRYRAVTDTQYF
TGTGCCAGCAGATACCGCGCCGTGACAGATACGCAGTATTTT
>TRBJ2-7|NA|many|TRBV18
CASSPPRPGIGGQNAYF
TGTGCCAGCTCACCACCGAGGCCAGGGATAGGAGGTCAGAATGCGTACTTC
>TRBJ2-3|NA|NA|TRBV6-2/TRBV6-3
CASSLIPGLEYF
TGTGCCAGCAGTCTTATTCCGGGACTCGAGTATTTT
>TRBJ1-1|NA|many|TRBV21-1
CASSKEADKGFTEAFF
TGTGCCAGCAGCAAAGAAGCGGATAAGGGATTTACTGAAGCTTTCTTT
>TRBJ2-2|NA|many|TRBV9
CASSVGTRLFF
TGTGCCAGCAGCGTAGGGACTCGGCTGTTTTTT
>TRBJ1-5|NA|NA|TRBV20-1
CSAPHFRGNGNQPQHF
TGCAGTGCTCCCCACTTTAGGGGGAACGGCAATCAGCCCCAGCATTTT
>TRBJ2-1|NA|few|TRBV3-1
CASSGERPEQFF
TGTGCCAGCAGTGGCGAGAGGCCTGAGCAGTTCTTC
>TRBJ2-7|NA|many|TRBV6-2/TRBV6-3
CASSYRREQYF
TGTGCCAGCAGCTACCGACGCGAGCAGTACTTC
>TRBJ2-1|TRBD2|many|TRBV12-3/TRBV12-4
CASSHSGDRSYNEQFF
TGTGCCAGCAGCCATAGCGGGGACCGCTCCTACAATGAGCAGTTCTTC
>TRBJ1-1|NA|NA|TRBV12-3/TRBV12-4
CASSLGTPPDEAFF
TGTGCCAGCAGTTTGGGGACACCCCCAGATGAAGCTTTCTTT
>TRBJ1-4|NA|many|TRBV7-9
CASSLAGLQGVNEKLFF
TGTGCCAGCAGCTTAGCGGGTTTACAGGGTGTAAATGAAAAACTGTTTTTT
>TRBJ2-1|NA|many|TRBV7-9
CASSLMTSYNEQFF
TGTGCCAGCAGCTTAATGACCTCCTACAATGAGCAGTTCTTC
>TRBJ1-1|NA|many|TRBV6-6
CASSYSGTSYEAFF
TGTGCCAGCAGTTATTCCGGGACCAGCTATGAAGCTTTCTTT
>TRBJ1-6|NA|few|TRBV6-1
CASSETAGARGNSPLHF
TGTGCCAGCAGTGAAACCGCAGGGGCTCGGGGGAATTCACCCCTCCACTTT
>TRBJ1-2|TRBD1|many|TRBV5-4
CASSTDRAVYGYTF
TGTGCCAGCAGCACGGACAGGGCAGTATACGGCTACACCTTC
>TRBJ2-3|NA|NA|TRBV12-3/TRBV12-4
CASSLPWQGGTDTQYF
TGTGCCAGCAGTTTACCTTGGCAGGGTGGCACAGATACGCAGTATTTT
>TRBJ2-2|NA|NA|TRBV7-2
CASSNSGAAPGELFF
TGTGCCAGCAGCAACTCAGGGGCCGCCCCCGGGGAGCTGTTTTTT
>TRBJ1-2|TRBD1|NA|TRBV3-1
CASSQVLRGLQDYGYTF
TGTGCCAGCAGCCAAGTTCTCAGGGGGCTGCAGGACTATGGCTACACCTTC
>TRBJ2-5|NA|few|TRBV12-3/TRBV12-4
CASKGSKTQYF
TGTGCCAGCAAAGGGTCGAAGACCCAGTACTTC
>TRBJ2-3|NA|NA|TRBV7-6
CASSFARVVGTDTQYF
TGTGCCAGCAGCTTCGCCAGGGTGGTCGGGACAGATACGCAGTATTTT
>TRBJ1-3|NA|few|TRBV7-9
CASSPRDGGSGNTIYF
TGTGCCAGCAGCCCCCGCGACGGGGGCTCTGGAAACACCATATATTTT
>TRBJ2-7|NA|few|TRBV29-1
CSARDTTYEQYF
TGCAGCGCCCGGGACACTACCTACGAGCAGTACTTC